This TCR beta chain stems from a study of vaccination and CD4 T cells after COVID-19 (dated by TCRdb to between 2020 and 2023). As for the study more broadly: Convalescent patients had a positive SARS-CoV-2 result on nasal swab PCR, and of these patients, several had mild disease and one had severe disease. The convalescent cohort included six males and four females, with two Hispanic individuals, seven Caucasians, two Asians and one multiracial person. Post-COVID blood samples were collected from convalescent patients a median of roughly 100 days after diagnosis, with a range of about 30 to 170 days. In approximately eleven COVID-19 convalescent patients and a handful of infection-naive healthy vaccine recipients, the spike-specific CD4+ TCR repertoire before mRNA vaccination was compared with the repertoire after mRNA vaccination. Participants got two doses of the Pfizer-BioNTech BNT162b2 vaccine (n=8) or two doses of the Moderna mRNA-1273 vaccine (n=2). For stimulating the cultures, overlapping spike peptide pools were used, derived from SARS-CoV-2 as well as from the common cold coronaviruses HCoV-NL63, HCoV-OC43 and HCoV-229E. Control cultures received a CEFX viral epitope pool as the positive control, an HIV-1 Nef peptide pool as the negative control, or no peptide. Post-vaccine blood samples were obtained a median of approximately 74 days after the second vaccine dose, with a range of about 12 to 241 days. The full study reports these points: In convalescent patients, a median approximately 90% of post-vaccine SARS-CoV-2-reactive clones were detected only after vaccination, suggesting vaccine-specific priming. An increase in the median number of SARS-CoV-2-reactive clonotypes from some 20 after infection to 38 after vaccination was observed, but the change was not found to be significant. In convalescent patients, nearly all vaccine-specific clones (304 of 307) were found to be mono-reactive for SARS-CoV-2 spike rather than cross-reactive with common cold coronaviruses. Relatively few convalescent patients were included in the study, and early timepoints after natural infection were not analyzed.

The sample's treatment or condition, from its label and the paper: approximately nine-day PBMC culture with coronavirus spike peptide pools or control peptides (ViraFEST assay). The ViraFEST assay, used in the study, expanded antigen-specific T cells with peptide pools and then identified the expanded clonotypes through TCR sequencing. Positive SARS-CoV-2 PCR tests in the convalescent patients dated from March to December 2020, before Alpha, Beta and Delta variants emerged in the United States. PBMCs were cultured at under 2.5 million per well in IMDM supplemented with approximately 5% human AB serum and around 10 IU/ml IL-2, with around 10 ug/ml peptide pools added. Half of the culture medium was replaced with fresh IL-2-containing medium on days 3 and 7. After 10 days of culture, CD4+ T cells were isolated by negative selection using the EasySep CD4+ T cell isolation kit. Ficoll-Paque Plus gradient centrifugation was used to isolate PBMCs from whole blood, and the isolated PBMCs were then either used fresh or cryopreserved at -140C. Triplicate wells were generally used for each culture condition.

The germline V gene (reference sequence) provides CDR1 LNHDA and CDR2 SQIVND. The CDR3 covers 18 residues, taking in both the cysteine and the phenylalanine. The CDR3 DNA has 54 bases and is translated from base 1. Germline trimming amounts to 3 bases on V and 1 base on J, with 6 as the count of junction bases outside the gene matches. The library was built by means of PCR. TCR sequencing of DNA from cultured CD4+ T cells used the Oncomine TCR Beta short-read assay at the Johns Hopkins FTIC core. The QIAamp micro DNA kit was used to extract genomic DNA from the cultured CD4+ T cells. Oncomine TCR Beta libraries from cultured CD4+ T cells were pooled using unique dual indexes and sequenced on an Illumina iSeq 100. In the authors' own workflow: Non-productive sequences were filtered out, and CDR3s that did not start with C, did not end with F or W, or were shorter than 7 amino acids were discarded. Antigen-specific clonotypes were identified with the MANAFEST web application by comparing peptide-stimulated wells with reference and other culture wells. An FDR below 0.05, an odds ratio above 5, and a productive frequency above 0.1% in at least two of three replicate wells were required for clones to be considered positive. Cross-reactive clonotypes were defined as significantly expanded in both SARS-CoV-2 spike wells and at least one common cold coronavirus spike condition. Using R version 3.6.1, CDR3 homology was evaluated through Levenshtein distances (stringdist) along with unrooted phylogenetic trees (ape). In-frame beta chains were kept once TCRdb had trimmed the public reads at Q25 with fastp and called clones with MiXCR. A single entry per CDR3 protein holds the most common genes and DNA from its merged rows. The V and J calls shown here were made by TCRdb, not taken from the authors' results. In this sample the table shows some 18,000 distinct CDR3 sequences, around 58% of which occur a single time. 7.5% to 9% of the sample is in the top ten clones.

A note on this clonotype: It lacks a known antigen. The sample holds no much larger clone one base away, and base qualities are not on file.

The clonotype was recovered from a human donor who had recovered from COVID-19. The sequence links TRBV19 to TRBJ2-3, with 14 bases in between that match TRBD2. Sample: CD4+ T cells from blood, cultured in vitro. The encoded CDR3 is CASSIGAGLAGGTDTQYF. The DNA reads TGTGCCAGTAGTATTGGTGCGGGACTAGCGGGAGGCACAGATACGCAGTATTTT.